Described below is a single TCR beta chain sequence and its context. The authors sequenced unsorted PBMC DNA on ten immunoSEQ deep assay plates. The method was immunoSEQ multiplex PCR; TCRdb's version includes in-frame clones alone and lacks a portion of them. The repertoire holds some 490,000 clones, around 73% seen once, with around 12% in the top ten. These data belong to a study of shared clonotypes between healthy human individuals. V was pared by 0 bases and J by 5 bases, with 18 bases between. The germline gives CDR1 SGDLS, CDR2 YYNGEE. This CDR3 comprises 17 residues. Those who donated were healthy HIV-negative adults, with no recent acute infections or vaccinations reported.

Sequenced material: PBMCs. The receptor was isolated from a woman aged 40 to 50 in good health. Some clones in this sample may be carry-over from other donors' samples. The chain joins TRBV9 to TRBJ1-3; D unresolved. CDR3 in amino acids: CASSVGEAYPWRNTIYF. The CDR3 coding sequence is TGTGCCAGCAGCGTAGGAGAGGCATACCCCTGGAGAAACACCATATATTTT.